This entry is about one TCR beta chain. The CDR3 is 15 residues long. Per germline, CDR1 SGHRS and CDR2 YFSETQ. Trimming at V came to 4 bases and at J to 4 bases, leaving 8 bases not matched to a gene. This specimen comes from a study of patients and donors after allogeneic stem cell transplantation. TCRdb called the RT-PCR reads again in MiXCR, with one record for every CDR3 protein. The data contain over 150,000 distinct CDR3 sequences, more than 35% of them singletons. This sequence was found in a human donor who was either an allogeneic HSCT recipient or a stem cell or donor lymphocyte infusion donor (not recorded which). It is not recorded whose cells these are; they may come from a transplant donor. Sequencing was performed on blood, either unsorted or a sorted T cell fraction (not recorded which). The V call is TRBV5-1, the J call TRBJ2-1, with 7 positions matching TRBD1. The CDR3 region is CASSLGQEEYNEQFF. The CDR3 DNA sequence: TGCGCCAGCAGCCTCGGACAGGAAGAATACAATGAGCAGTTCTTC.